A single sample gave rise to the 28 T cell receptor beta chains below, sequenced in a study of OX40 agonist ivuxolimab in advanced cancers. This table comes from immunoSEQ multiplex PCR, and its TCRdb copy is limited to in-frame clones, with some not included. Here the sample spans approximately 47,000 clones, just under 90% being singletons. This sample comprised CD4+ or CD8+ T cells sorted from blood, obtained in a trial of the OX40 agonist ivuxolimab. These TCRs come from an adult with an advanced solid tumor such as melanoma, head and neck, liver or kidney cancer.

The chain joins TRBV27 to TRBJ2-7; D possibly corresponds to TRBD2 (5 bases). Germline V CDR1 and CDR2: MNHEY, SMNVEV (reference sequence). V shed 3 bases and J shed 2 bases, with 11 bases lying between them. This CDR3 is 14 amino acids long. For the CDR3, the DNA is TGTGCCAGCAGTTTTGGAGGCCCGGCCTACGAGCAGTACTTC. This translates into CASSFGGPAYEQYF.

This chain links TRBV4-2 with TRBJ2-7; D is perhaps TRBD2 (5 bases). This CDR3 is 15 amino acids long. Per germline, CDR1 LGHNA and CDR2 YNFKEQ. The V end lost 0 bases, the J end lost 2 bases, and 11 bases lay between the germline ends. The CDR3 region has the DNA TGTGCCAGCAGCCAAGATAACAGCGGAACCTACGAGCAGTACTTC. As protein: CASSQDNSGTYEQYF.

This chain uses TRBV6-5 with TRBJ1-6; D is undetermined. The CDR3 has 16 amino acids. Trimming stripped 3 bases from V and 0 bases from J, with 9 bases between. Germline V gene data show CDR1 as MNHEY and CDR2 as SVGAGI. The CDR3 DNA reads TGTGCCAGCAGTTATGGACGGAGCTCCTATAATTCACCCCTCCACTTT. Amino acids: CASSYGRSSYNSPLHF.

The genes are TRBV6-5 and TRBJ1-2, with 7 bases aligning to TRBD1. Trimming at V came to 2 bases and at J to 6 bases, leaving 9 bases not matched to a gene. CDR3 size: 15 residues. Germline values: CDR1 MNHEY, CDR2 SVGAGI. The CDR3 region has the DNA TGTGCCAGCAGTTACGCCCGGGACAGCTCGCATGGCTACACCTTC. This codes for CASSYARDSSHGYTF.

This chain connects TRBV6-5 to TRBJ1-2; perhaps TRBD1 as D (5 bases). Germline-derived CDR1 and CDR2 are MNHEY and SVGAGI. V was pared by 2 bases and J by 8 bases, with 12 bases between. This CDR3 has 13 amino acids. Written as DNA, the CDR3 is TGTGCCAGCAGTTACAGGTCGGGGGAAGGCTACACCTTC. Its translation is CASSYRSGEGYTF.

The rearrangement joins TRBV2 to TRBJ1-2; the match to TRBD1 covers 7 bases. Trimming cost V 8 bases and J 4 bases; bases outside gene matches: 10. This CDR3 has 14 amino acids. CDR1 is SNHLY, CDR2 FYNNEI, per germline. The CDR3 region is CASFGTANFYGYTF. As DNA, the CDR3 is TGTGCCAGCTTTGGGACAGCAAATTTCTATGGCTACACCTTC.

V gene TRBV4-1 combines with J gene TRBJ1-3; tentatively, D is TRBD1 (5 bases). From germline, CDR1 is MGHRA and CDR2 YSYEKL. The V end lost 2 bases, the J end lost 0 bases, and 14 bases lay between the germline ends. CDR3 size: 17 residues. The CDR3 DNA reads as TGCGCCAGCAGCCAAACTCAAACAGGATACTCTGGAAACACCATATATTTT. Its protein is CASSQTQTGYSGNTIYF.

V usage is TRBV9 and J usage is TRBJ2-6, with unresolved D. The germline gives CDR1 SGDLS, CDR2 YYNGEE. Trimming took off 2 bases at V and 0 bases at J, with 12 bases between the two ends. This CDR3 spans 17 amino acids. CDR3 amino acids: CASSVEVLTSGANVLTF. As DNA, the CDR3 is TGTGCCAGCAGCGTTGAGGTTCTTACCTCTGGGGCCAACGTCCTGACTTTC.

By sample share, this clone is medium-sized. The chain joins TRBV25-1 to TRBJ1-1, with 7 bases lining up with TRBD1. V shed 3 bases and J 7 bases; nucleotides not matched to a gene: 8. Germline loops: CDR1 MGHDK, CDR2 SYGVNS. CDR3 length: 14 residues. CDR3 protein: CASSERGGPYEAFF. The CDR3 coding sequence is TGTGCCAGCAGTGAGAGAGGGGGCCCGTATGAAGCTTTCTTT.

This clone has only one observation. J is TRBJ2-1 and V is TRBV25-1; D tentatively reads TRBD1 or TRBD2 (7 bases each). Trimming pared 3 bases from V and 7 bases from J, leaving 22 bases between. Germline lookup yields CDR1 MGHDK and CDR2 SYGVNS. This CDR3 contains 17 residues. The DNA for the CDR3 is TGTGCCAGCAGTGATTTGCTCCCGGGGAGGGGGCTTAATGAGCAGTTCTTC. Translating gives CASSDLLPGRGLNEQFF.

To note about this clone: This may arise from a read error, as a much more abundant clone is one base away. Additional DNA sequences in this sample encode the identical CDR3. The rearrangement joins TRBV4-3 to TRBJ1-5, with D perhaps matching TRBD1 (6 bases). Germline CDR1 reads LGHNA; CDR2 reads YSLEER. The V and J ends lost 0 bases and 3 bases respectively, with 9 bases between them. This CDR3 contains 15 residues. CDR3 DNA sequence: TGCGCCAGCAGCCAAGATAGACAGGACAATCAGCCCCAGCATTTT. Translation: CASSQDRQDNQPQHF.

This chain joins TRBV11-2 and TRBJ2-1, with 11 bases matching TRBD2. This CDR3 contains 16 residues. Trimming took 4 bases from V and 6 from J; bases not matched to a gene: 8. CDR1 is SGHAT, CDR2 FQNNGV, per germline. CDR3: CASSSQRLAGTNEQFF. As DNA, the CDR3 is TGTGCCAGCAGCTCCCAGCGACTAGCGGGAACCAATGAGCAGTTCTTC.

V and J are TRBV7-2 and TRBJ2-1; tentative D call: TRBD1 (5 bases). This CDR3 is 16 amino acids long. The V end was cut by 1 base, the J end by 3 bases, with 13 bases between. Germline V gene sequence: CDR1 SGHTA, CDR2 FQGNSA. CDR3 sequence: CASSLDWAGNYNEQFF. DNA for the CDR3: TGTGCCAGCAGCTTAGATTGGGCAGGGAACTACAATGAGCAGTTCTTC.

V usage is TRBV7-2 and J usage is TRBJ2-7, with TRBD2 matching 7 bases. Unmatched junction bases numbered 5, after V lost 5 bases and J lost 4 bases. The CDR3 runs 13 residues. Germline assignment: CDR1 SGHTA and CDR2 FQGNSA. In DNA form, the CDR3 reads TGTGCCAGCAGCCCGGGACTATCATACGAGCAGTACTTC. Encoded protein: CASSPGLSYEQYF.

The rearrangement links TRBV6-5 to TRBJ2-7; TRBD2 might be the D (6 bases). Between the trimmed V and J ends, which lost 0 bases and 0 bases, there was a span of 9 bases. Germline V CDR1 and CDR2: MNHEY, SVGAGI. The CDR3 length is 15 residues. The CDR3 DNA reads as TGTGCCAGCAGTTACTCGGGGGGTTCCTCCTACGAGCAGTACTTC. Protein: CASSYSGGSSYEQYF.

V and J are TRBV10-3 and TRBJ2-7, with 7 positions matching TRBD2. Per the germline V gene, CDR1 is ENHRY and CDR2 is SYGVKD. The CDR3 is 14 residues long. Germline trimming cut 11 bases from V and 4 bases from J; bases unmatched to any gene: 14. CDR3 protein: CAGGRGVRPYEQYF. The CDR3 coding sequence is TGTGCCGGGGGGAGGGGAGTTCGCCCTTACGAGCAGTACTTC.

The DNA of the CDR3 is TGTGCCAGCAGTTTAATTGGGGGTTCAGGAAACACCATATATTTT. Translated, it gives CASSLIGGSGNTIYF. The chain uses TRBV27 and TRBJ1-3, with D perhaps matching TRBD1 (5 bases). CDR1 and CDR2 from the germline V gene are MNHEY and SMNVEV (reference sequence). The CDR3 length is 15 residues. V was clipped by 2 bases and J by 4 bases, with 12 bases between them.

The chain uses TRBV27 and TRBJ2-1, with D unclear. The CDR3 consists of 14 residues. V was clipped by 2 bases and J by 7 bases, with 12 bases between them. The germline V gene encodes CDR1 MNHEY and CDR2 SMNVEV (reference sequence). The CDR3, as DNA: TGTGCCAGCAGTTTAACTGGAGTAGGTAATGAGCAGTTCTTC. This sequence encodes CASSLTGVGNEQFF.

This clone was observed a single time. The gene calls are TRBV19 and TRBJ1-2, with 8 bases aligning to TRBD1. From germline, CDR1 is LNHDA and CDR2 SQIVND (reference sequence). After removal of 3 bases from V and 4 bases from J, the junction contained 7 bases not matched to a gene. CDR3 size: 15 residues. CDR3 sequence reads: CASSISNRGIYGYTF. DNA for the CDR3: TGTGCCAGTAGTATTTCCAACAGGGGGATCTATGGCTACACCTTC.

For the CDR3, the DNA is TGTGCCAGTAGTCCCGGGACAGGGCCCTATGGCTACACCTTC. It is translated as CASSPGTGPYGYTF. The V call is TRBV19, the J call TRBJ1-2; 9 nucleotides align to TRBD1. The CDR3 is 14 amino acids. CDR1 and CDR2 (germline): LNHDA, SQIVND (reference sequence). After removal of 5 bases from V and 4 bases from J, the junction contained 5 bases not matched to a gene.

V is TRBV5-4 and J is TRBJ2-3; a possible D gene is TRBD2 (6 bases). Trimming cost V 1 base and J 0 bases, with 12 bases left between them. The CDR3 contains 16 residues. The germline gives CDR1 SGHNT, CDR2 YYREEE (reference sequence). The CDR3 sequence is CASSLQEGPSTDTQYF. The DNA for the CDR3 is TGTGCCAGCAGCTTGCAGGAGGGGCCTAGCACAGATACGCAGTATTTT.

The chain couples TRBV6-5 to TRBJ1-6; D perhaps matches TRBD1 (6 bases). Trimming cost V 2 bases and J 7 bases, with 12 bases left between them. This CDR3 contains 15 residues. In germline, CDR1 is MNHEY, CDR2 SVGAGI. As DNA, the CDR3 is TGTGCCAGCAGTTACGGACAGCGGGCCAATTCACCCCTCCACTTT. Amino acid sequence: CASSYGQRANSPLHF.

The chain carries TRBV19 and TRBJ2-3; D might be TRBD2 (5 bases). This CDR3 has 14 residues. Looked up from germline, CDR1 is LNHDA and CDR2 is SQIVND (reference sequence). Trimming shortened V by 2 bases and J by 6 bases, and 12 bases separated the two germline ends. The CDR3 loop reads CASSILPGWDTQYF. CDR3 bases: TGTGCCAGTAGTATACTCCCGGGGTGGGATACGCAGTATTTT.

The rearrangement links TRBV4-3 to TRBJ1-5; 7 bases match TRBD1. The CDR3 spans 17 residues. Germline CDR1 LGHNA, CDR2 YSLEER. The V segment lost 1 base and the J segment 4 bases; nucleotides outside the gene matches: 10. In DNA, the CDR3 is TGCGCCAGCAGCCAAGGGCCAACCGGGACAGAAAATCAGCCCCAGCATTTT. Protein sequence: CASSQGPTGTENQPQHF.

This clone was recorded a few times. The CDR3 sequence is CASSEFSGGRAINTEAFF. The CDR3 DNA is TGTGCCAGCAGTGAATTTTCCGGGGGCAGGGCCATCAACACTGAAGCTTTCTTT. The rearrangement links TRBV25-1 to TRBJ1-1, with TRBD1 as a possible D gene (6 bases). Per germline, CDR1 MGHDK and CDR2 SYGVNS. The CDR3 is 18 residues long. The V end lost 1 base, the J end lost 2 bases, and 20 bases lay between the germline ends.

Only one count was recorded for this clone. The chain uses TRBV27 and TRBJ2-7, with D tentatively TRBD2 (5 bases). Germline loops: CDR1 MNHEY, CDR2 SMNVEV (reference sequence). With 1 base removed from V and 5 bases from J, the gap between germline ends came to 21 bases. The CDR3 has 17 amino acids. For the CDR3, the DNA is TGTGCCAGCAGTTTATTATCGACGGGTGGACTTGCGGACGAGCAGTACTTC. It yields the protein CASSLLSTGGLADEQYF.

The genes are TRBV6-5 and TRBJ1-1; TRBD1 matches 7 bases. Germline V CDR1 and CDR2: MNHEY, SVGAGI. This CDR3 spans 14 amino acids. V trimming: 6 bases; J trimming: 5 bases; junction bases outside the gene matches: 9. CDR3 loop: CASRLSQGSTEAFF. CDR3 nucleotide sequence: TGTGCCAGCAGACTCTCACAGGGGTCGACTGAAGCTTTCTTT.

The rearrangement joins TRBV9 to TRBJ2-1; tentatively, D is TRBD1 (5 bases). Germline assignment: CDR1 SGDLS and CDR2 YYNGEE. The CDR3 is made up of 13 amino acids. V lost 3 bases and J lost 6, with 10 bases in between. CDR3 DNA sequence: TGTGCCAGCAGCGGACACAGGCTCAATGAGCAGTTCTTC. Translating gives CASSGHRLNEQFF.